This is a list of T cell receptor beta chains from one sample in a study of T cells in localized non-small cell lung cancer. The protocol was immunoSEQ multiplex PCR, while the TCRdb copy is restricted to in-frame clones and leaves out a portion. Found here are around 3,600 clones, approximately 24% of them singletons; the top ten hold about 8.3%. The sequences come from lung tumor tissue, collected before any cancer treatment. The receptors come from a woman aged 40-75 years with stage I lung adenocarcinoma. Both conserved end residues are part of each CDR3. Fields, in order: clone size, V gene, D gene, J gene, CDR3 DNA, CDR3 protein. A D gene is named only where the DNA matches it firmly. Not all rows give a size; the values are once, few, many and, for expanded clones, a class.

-	TRBV5-1	-	TRBJ2-5	TGCGCCAGCAGCCCGGCTGTGACGGCGGAGACCCAGTACTTC	CASSPAVTAETQYF
once	TRBV25-1	-	TRBJ1-2	TGTGCCAGCAGAAGTGGGGGCAGAACCTATGGCTACACCTTC	CASRSGGRTYGYTF
few	TRBV19	TRBD1	TRBJ2-7	TGTGCCAGTAGTATTCGGACAGGGCTCTACGAGCAGTACTTC	CASSIRTGLYEQYF
few	TRBV6-8	-	TRBJ2-5	TGTGCCAGCAGTTACGCCGGGGTCGTGGAGACCCAGTACTTC	CASSYAGVVETQYF
-	TRBV19	TRBD1	TRBJ2-3	TGTGCCAGTAGTTTAGGGACAGGGCACACAGATACGCAGTATTTT	CASSLGTGHTDTQYF
few	TRBV18	-	TRBJ2-2	TGTGCCAGCTCACCGATTGGGGGCGGCAAGAACACCGGGGAGCTGTTTTTT	CASSPIGGGKNTGELFF
-	TRBV11-3	-	TRBJ1-2	TGTGCCAGCAGCCTAGAGGCGGGGGGCATTTCTAGCAACTACTATGGCTACACCTTC	CASSLEAGGISSNYYGYTF
few	TRBV10-3	-	TRBJ1-1	TGTGCCATCAGTGAGTCATTGGGGGAAAACACTGAAGCTTTCTTT	CAISESLGENTEAFF
-	TRBV18	TRBD2	TRBJ2-1	TGTGCCAGCTCACCTCGACTAGCGGGAGGAGTCGCCTACAATGAGCAGTTCTTC	CASSPRLAGGVAYNEQFF
-	TRBV25-1	TRBD2	TRBJ2-3	TGTGCCAGCAGGACTAGCGGGAGAGCAGATACGCAGTATTTT	CASRTSGRADTQYF
few	TRBV19	-	TRBJ2-4	TGTGCCAGTAGTATGGGGAGAAACATTCAGTACTTC	CASSMGRNIQYF
-	TRBV25-1	-	TRBJ2-3	TGTGCCAGCCGTAAATCCCTCGGAGATATAGATACGCAGTATTTT	CASRKSLGDIDTQYF
medium-sized	TRBV11-3	TRBD1	TRBJ2-7	TGTGCCAGCAGCTCGGGCAGACAGGGAAGCTCCTACGAGCAGTACTTC	CASSSGRQGSSYEQYF
-	TRBV19	TRBD2	TRBJ2-1	TGTGCCAGTAGTATAGATGGAGGGAGGGCAAACTACAATGAGCAGTTCTTC	CASSIDGGRANYNEQFF
once	TRBV5-1	-	TRBJ2-3	TGCGCCAGCAGCGACGGGCAGGGCTACACAGATACGCAGTATTTT	CASSDGQGYTDTQYF
few	TRBV6-8	-	TRBJ2-7	TGTGCCAGCAGTTCGAGGCACGGAGCAGGCTACGAGCAGTACTTC	CASSSRHGAGYEQYF
few	TRBV6-8	-	TRBJ2-2	TGTGCCAGCACTACACGTGGCACCGGGGAGCTGTTTTTT	CASTTRGTGELFF
few	TRBV12-5	-	TRBJ2-1	TGTGCTAGTGGTTCCCCTGGGTGGGGCGCGGACAATGAGCAGTTCTTC	CASGSPGWGADNEQFF
-	TRBV5-1	TRBD2	TRBJ2-3	TGCGCCAGCAGCTTGGCCCCGGGAGGGCCAGATACGCAGTATTTT	CASSLAPGGPDTQYF
few	TRBV10-3	-	TRBJ1-2	TGTGCCAGCAGTGAGTATAGTTTCCCCCTAGACGGCTACACCTTC	CASSEYSFPLDGYTF
-	TRBV29-1	TRBD2	TRBJ2-1	TGCAGCGTTGGTGGGACTAGGCCTTCTGGGGAGCAGTTCTTC	CSVGGTRPSGEQFF
-	TRBV18	TRBD2	TRBJ2-2	TGTGCCAGCTCACCACGAGGGACTAGCGGGGGGACCACCGGGGAGCTGTTTTTT	CASSPRGTSGGTTGELFF